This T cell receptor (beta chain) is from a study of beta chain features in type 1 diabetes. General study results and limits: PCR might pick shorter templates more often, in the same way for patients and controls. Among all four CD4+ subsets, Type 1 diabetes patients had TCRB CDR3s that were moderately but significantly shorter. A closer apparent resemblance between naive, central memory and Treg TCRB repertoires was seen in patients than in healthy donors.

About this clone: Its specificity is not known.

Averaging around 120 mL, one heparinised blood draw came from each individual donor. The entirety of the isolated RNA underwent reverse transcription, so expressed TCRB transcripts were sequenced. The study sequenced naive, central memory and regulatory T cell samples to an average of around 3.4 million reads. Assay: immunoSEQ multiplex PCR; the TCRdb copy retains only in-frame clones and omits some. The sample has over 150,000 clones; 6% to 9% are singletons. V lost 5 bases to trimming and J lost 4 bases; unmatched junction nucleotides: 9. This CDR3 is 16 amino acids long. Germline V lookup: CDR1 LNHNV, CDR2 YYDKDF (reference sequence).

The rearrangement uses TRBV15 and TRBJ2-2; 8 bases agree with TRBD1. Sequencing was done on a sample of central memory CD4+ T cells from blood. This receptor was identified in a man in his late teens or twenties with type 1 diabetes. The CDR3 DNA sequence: TGTGCCACCAGCGGACAGGGCATTGTTGGCACCGGGGAGCTGTTTTTT. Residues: CATSGQGIVGTGELFF.